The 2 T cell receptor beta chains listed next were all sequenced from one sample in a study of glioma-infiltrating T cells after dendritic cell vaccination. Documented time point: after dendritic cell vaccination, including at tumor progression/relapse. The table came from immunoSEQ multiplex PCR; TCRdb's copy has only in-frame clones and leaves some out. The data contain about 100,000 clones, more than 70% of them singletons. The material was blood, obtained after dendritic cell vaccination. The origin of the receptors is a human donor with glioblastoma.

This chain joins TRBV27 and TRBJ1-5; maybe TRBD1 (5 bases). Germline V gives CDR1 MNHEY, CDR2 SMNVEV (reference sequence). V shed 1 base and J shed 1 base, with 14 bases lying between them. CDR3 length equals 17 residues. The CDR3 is CASSLFGGVGSNQPQHF. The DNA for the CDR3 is TGTGCCAGCAGTTTATTCGGGGGAGTTGGGAGCAATCAGCCCCAGCATTTT.

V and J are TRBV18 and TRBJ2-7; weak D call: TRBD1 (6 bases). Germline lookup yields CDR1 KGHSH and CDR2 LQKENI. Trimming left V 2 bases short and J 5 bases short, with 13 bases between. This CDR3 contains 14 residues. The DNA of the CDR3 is TGTGCCAGCTCACCATCTGTAACAGGGCACGAGCAGTACTTC. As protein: CASSPSVTGHEQYF.